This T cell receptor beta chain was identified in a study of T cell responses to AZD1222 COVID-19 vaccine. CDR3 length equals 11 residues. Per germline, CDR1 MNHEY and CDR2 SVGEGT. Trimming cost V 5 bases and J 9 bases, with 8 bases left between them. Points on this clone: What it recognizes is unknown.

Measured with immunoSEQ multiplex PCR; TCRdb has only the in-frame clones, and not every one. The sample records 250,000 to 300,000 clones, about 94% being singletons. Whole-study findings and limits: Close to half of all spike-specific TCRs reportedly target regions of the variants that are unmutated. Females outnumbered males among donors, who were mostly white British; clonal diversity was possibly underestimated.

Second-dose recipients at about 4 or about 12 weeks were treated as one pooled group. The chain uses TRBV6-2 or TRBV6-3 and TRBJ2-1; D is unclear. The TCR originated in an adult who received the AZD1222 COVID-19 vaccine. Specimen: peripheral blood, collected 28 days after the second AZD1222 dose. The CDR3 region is CASSSLGEQFF. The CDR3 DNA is TGTGCCAGCAGTAGCCTTGGTGAGCAGTTCTTC.